What follows are 20 T cell receptor beta chains derived from one specimen sequenced in a study of molecular identifiers for immune sequencing clone quantification. Each CDR3 protein is one row after TCRdb ran MiXCR on the PCR reads. The sample records under 600,000 distinct CDR3 sequences, over 20% being singletons. Sequencing was carried out using naive CD8+ T cells from blood, with Jurkat cell RNA spiked in. Subset specified: FACS-sorted CD8+CD4-CCR7+CD45RA+ naive T cells. These receptors were taken from a human donor in good health. Some libraries in this study had Jurkat cell RNA spiked in.

Many counts were recorded for this clonotype. This chain connects TRBV2 to TRBJ2-7; D unclear. The length of the CDR3 is 15 residues. The germline V and J ends were trimmed by 7 bases and 3 bases, with 19 bases remaining between them. In germline, CDR1 is SNHLY, CDR2 FYNNEI. For the CDR3, the DNA is TGTGCCAGCACCGAAACCCAGTCCCCGAACTACGAGCAGTACTTC. This encodes CASTETQSPNYEQYF. The whole variable domain, filled in from reference TRBV2 and TRBJ2-7, reads EPEVTQTPSHQVTQMGQEVILRCVPISNHLYFYWYRQILGQKVEFLVSFYNNEISEKSEIFDDQFSVERPDGSNFTLKIRSTKLEDSAMYFCASTETQSPNYEQYFGPGTRLTVT.

Remarks on this clonotype: A clone one base away is much larger, so this may be a read error. Given the absence of the conserved phenylalanine or tryptophan at the CDR3 end, a read error is likely. The J gene is TRBJ2-7, the V gene TRBV4-3; 8 bases are a match to TRBD1. Germline values: CDR1 LGHNA, CDR2 YSLEER. V lost 9 bases to trimming and J lost 3 bases; unmatched junction nucleotides: 13. The CDR3 extends over 15 amino acids. The CDR3 nucleotides are TGCGCCAGTTTCCGGACAGGGAGTCTTTTCTACGAGCAGTACCTC. Encoded protein: CASFRTGSLFYEQYL.

A remark on this clonotype: A read error may be the cause here, since a much bigger clone is one base away. CDR3 in amino acids: CAISWGITDTQYF. The CDR3 DNA reads as TGTGCCATCAGTTGGGGAATCACAGATACGCAGTATTTT. The V gene is TRBV10-3, the J gene TRBJ2-3, with D uncertain. This CDR3 is 13 amino acids long. Germline V gene data show CDR1 as ENHRY and CDR2 as SYGVKD. V lost 5 bases to trimming and J lost 2 bases, with 8 bases between them.

This clonotype was counted only a few times. The chain has TRBV7-9 and TRBJ2-7; D is undetermined. This CDR3 contains 15 residues. Trimming stripped 6 bases from V and 2 bases from J, with 17 bases between. The germline V gene encodes CDR1 SEHNR and CDR2 FQNEAQ (reference sequence). CDR3 loop: CASSRSDPLTYEQYF. The CDR3 bases are TGTGCCAGCAGTCGTTCGGATCCTCTCACCTACGAGCAGTACTTC.

The chain employs TRBV28 and TRBJ2-7, with 8 bases lining up with TRBD1. CDR3 length: 17 amino acids. The germline CDR1 and CDR2 sequences are MDHEN and SYDVKM. Trimming at V came to 4 bases and at J to 2 bases, leaving 13 bases not matched to a gene. CDR3 amino acids: CASSSLPGLRGPYEQYF. The CDR3 region has the DNA TGTGCCAGCAGTTCCCTCCCGGGTCTCAGGGGGCCCTACGAGCAGTACTTC.

The chain is built from TRBV7-2 and TRBJ2-1; 7 bases agree with TRBD1. Trimming removed 0 bases from V and 4 bases from J; junction bases left unmatched: 9. The CDR3 contains 17 residues. CDR1 is SGHTA and CDR2 is FQGNSA in the germline V gene. For the CDR3, the DNA is TGTGCCAGCAGCTTAGCCCCTTATTTGGACAGGTACAATGAGCAGTTCTTC. Protein: CASSLAPYLDRYNEQFF.

This chain connects TRBV19 to TRBJ1-1; D gene uncertain. From germline, CDR1 is LNHDA and CDR2 SQIVND (reference sequence). V was clipped by 5 bases and J by 7 bases, with 11 bases between them. The length of the CDR3 is 12 residues. The CDR3 here is CASSYRRSEAFF. CDR3 coding DNA: TGTGCCAGTAGTTATAGACGGAGTGAAGCTTTCTTT.

In regard to this clonotype: Germline is not matched at one junction end, which may reflect a read error. The gene calls are TRBV5-4 and TRBJ2-7, with D uncertain. Germline CDR1 is SGHNT and CDR2 is YYREEE (reference sequence). CDR3 length: 13 amino acids. The CDR3 DNA follows: TGTGCCAGCGGCTTGGTGCAGGCATCCGAGCAGTACTTC. Amino acid sequence: CASGLVQASEQYF.

This clonotype has more than one count but fewer than ten. V gene TRBV27 combines with J gene TRBJ2-7; 13 bases fit TRBD2. After removal of 5 bases from V and 6 bases from J, the junction contained 10 bases not matched to a gene. CDR1 MNHEY and CDR2 SMNVEV come from the germline V gene (reference sequence). The CDR3 contains 16 residues. The DNA of the CDR3 is TGTGCCAGCAGTACAAAAACTAGCGGGAGGGCCCGCGAGCAGTACTTC. Translating it yields CASSTKTSGRAREQYF.

The chain links TRBV16 to TRBJ1-5; D possibly corresponds to TRBD1 (5 bases). The V and J ends lost 1 base and 3 bases respectively, with 10 bases between them. Germline CDR1 KGHSY, CDR2 FQNENV. The CDR3 spans 15 residues. The CDR3, as DNA: TGTGCCAGCAGCCAATTCGCCGGGGCCAATCAGCCCCAGCATTTT. It encodes CASSQFAGANQPQHF.

Details on this clonotype: A much larger clone sits a single nucleotide away, making a read error possible. Lacking the conserved final phenylalanine or tryptophan, this CDR3 likely reflects a read error. The chain combines TRBV4-1 with TRBJ2-7; D remains unclear. Germline CDR1 reads MGHRA; CDR2 reads YSYEKL. This CDR3 contains 13 residues. With 1 base removed from V and 4 bases from J, the gap between germline ends came to 8 bases. CDR3 in DNA: TGCGCCAGCAGCCAAGTTATGGGGTACGAGCAGTACTCC. This codes for CASSQVMGYEQYS.

V usage is TRBV3-1 and J usage is TRBJ1-2; unclear D gene. Trimming stripped 4 bases from V and 6 bases from J, with 27 bases between. Germline values: CDR1 LGHDT, CDR2 YNNKEL (reference sequence). CDR3 length: 18 residues. The CDR3 region is CASSRDWIEADPLHGYTF. The CDR3 DNA is TGTGCCAGCAGCCGAGATTGGATAGAGGCCGACCCCCTCCATGGCTACACCTTC.

In the case of this clonotype: A much larger clone is a single base away; this may be a read error. This is likely a read error, given that the CDR3 carries no conserved phenylalanine or tryptophan at its end. The V and J genes are TRBV9 and TRBJ1-6, with a weak D call TRBD1 (5 bases). This CDR3 has 16 amino acids. Germline V gene data show CDR1 as SGDLS and CDR2 as YYNGEE. Deletions cut 7 bases from V and 0 bases from J, with 14 bases between. The CDR3 sequence is CASGTEIFSYNSPLHL. CDR3 bases: TGTGCCAGCGGGACCGAAATCTTCTCCTATAATTCACCCCTCCACCTT.

This clonotype was detected ten times or more. The rearrangement joins TRBV19 to TRBJ1-4; D gene unclear. CDR3 length equals 16 residues. V gave up 5 bases and J gave up 0 bases, with 13 bases separating them. Looked up from germline, CDR1 is LNHDA and CDR2 is SQIVND (reference sequence). The CDR3: CASSSPTGATNEKLFF. DNA for the CDR3: TGTGCCAGTAGTTCACCCACCGGGGCAACTAATGAAAAACTGTTTTTT.

This clonotype showed up many times. V usage is TRBV7-2 and J usage is TRBJ1-4; D uncertain. The germline gives CDR1 SGHTA, CDR2 FQGNSA. The CDR3 covers 14 residues. The V end was cut by 1 base, the J end by 8 bases, with 11 bases between. As DNA, the CDR3 is TGTGCCAGCAGCTTAGTTAGTCAAGGGGAAAAACTGTTTTTT. Protein sequence: CASSLVSQGEKLFF.

This clonotype was detected ten times or more. J is TRBJ1-5 and V is TRBV7-2, with TRBD1 matching 7 bases. The CDR3 covers 15 residues. Per germline, CDR1 SGHTA and CDR2 FQGNSA. The ends lost 2 bases at V and 4 bases at J; junction bases unmatched: 5. The CDR3 DNA reads TGTGCCAGCAGCTTAACAGGGGCTCGAAATCAGCCCCAGCATTTT. Protein product: CASSLTGARNQPQHF.

This clonotype was detected many times. The J gene is TRBJ1-1, the V gene TRBV7-9; possibly TRBD1 for D (5 bases). V was trimmed by 1 base and J by 3 bases, leaving 12 bases between them. The germline CDR1 and CDR2 sequences are SEHNR and FQNEAQ (reference sequence). CDR3 size: 15 residues. CDR3 bases: TGTGCCAGCAGCTTAGGTGTGGGGCTGGACACTGAAGCTTTCTTT. Its protein product is CASSLGVGLDTEAFF.

The table lists this clonotype with a few counts. The V call is TRBV7-9, the J call TRBJ2-7; D unresolved. The germline V gene encodes CDR1 SEHNR and CDR2 FQNEAQ (reference sequence). Trimming shortened V by 7 bases and J by 2 bases, and 15 bases separated the two germline ends. The CDR3 covers 14 residues. CDR3 sequence (DNA): TGTGCCAGCACCCCCCCCGGCATGCCCTACGAGCAGTACTTC. This sequence encodes CASTPPGMPYEQYF.

This clonotype was found many times. The chain has TRBV11-2 and TRBJ2-3; D is uncertain. Trimming took off 1 base at V and 6 bases at J, with 8 bases between the two ends. The CDR3 totals 13 residues. Germline CDR1 is SGHAT and CDR2 is FQNNGV. DNA of the CDR3: TGTGCCAGCAGCTTAGCCCTAGTGGATACGCAGTATTTT. Translated: CASSLALVDTQYF.

This clonotype was detected ten times or more. The V gene is TRBV7-9, the J gene TRBJ2-3; 10 nucleotides agree with TRBD2. Germline V gene sequence: CDR1 SEHNR, CDR2 FQNEAQ (reference sequence). The ends lost 5 bases at V and 2 bases at J; junction bases unmatched: 7. The CDR3 is 16 amino acids. The CDR3 region has the DNA TGTGCCAGCAGCACCTGGACTAGCGGTTCCACAGATACGCAGTATTTT. This sequence encodes CASSTWTSGSTDTQYF.